This T cell receptor beta chain was captured by sequencing in a study of blood T cell repertoires in COVID-19 (dated by TCRdb to the early 2020s). For the study in its entirety: Collaborator samples came from the United States, Italy and Spain and covered acute and convalescent phases of COVID-19. The material from the prospective study consisted of cDNA or gDNA derived from T cells, B-cell-depleted T cells, or PBMCs. The dataset comprised deeply sampled blood TCRbeta repertoires from subjects exposed to, actively infected with, or recovered from COVID-19. The repertoires were released in a freely available public database intended as a resource for research on the immune response to SARS-CoV-2. Samples came from the ongoing ImmuneRACE study (first 160 participants) plus 1,254 subjects from 6 global collaborators. Nearly every sample came with metadata listing a de-identified subject ID, COVID-19 status, age in years and sex. Where available, HLA class I and class II types were taken from metadata supplied by the sample provider and were not determined by assay-based typing.

The paper as a whole reports these results and caveats: Clinical and demographic metadata were provided uncurated, with the amount varying by source and participant.

CDR1 and CDR2, looked up from the germline V gene, are SGHDN and FVKESK. The CDR3 starts with the cysteine, ends with the phenylalanine, and has 17 residues. Only CDR3 DNA remains: 51 bases, in frame from the first base. V lost 5 bases and J lost 5 bases, and the count of bases not matched to a germline gene is 10. Notes on this clone: Its specific antigen is unknown. No much larger clone is present one base from it, and per-base qualities are unavailable.

Collaborating institutions collected whole blood in K2EDTA tubes following their own protocols. For TCRbeta analysis, collaborators shipped samples in one of three forms: frozen whole blood, isolated PBMCs, or DNA extracted from either of those sample types. The immunoSEQ Assay, a bias-controlled multiplex PCR, was used to amplify TCRbeta CDR3 regions from genomic DNA. As for the original processing: Nucleated cell counts per sample were estimated from amplification of reference gene primers within the assay. To quantify the absolute abundance of each unique TCRbeta CDR3 rearrangement, sequence reads were collapsed and filtered. For each sample, productive Simpson clonality was calculated by taking the square root of Simpson's diversity index across productive rearrangements. Here the immuneACCESS table is served through TCRdb, limited to in-frame sequences with V and J called. Missing clones are a known gap in these copies; in checked studies unresolved V genes cover under half, and the rest lacks a known reason. D and trimming come from the DNA, and the V and J calls and clone size come from that table. The sample includes about 56,000 clones, with roughly 90% observed a single time. The top ten clones comprise 3.5% of the sample.

In this chain, TRBV14 is recombined with TRBJ2-3, and 13 bases in between align with TRBD2. This sequence was found in a man in his fifties or sixties with active COVID-19. The sequenced sample was peripheral blood. The encoded CDR3 is CASSFRLAGGHRDTQYF. In nucleotide form, the sequence is TGTGCCAGCAGCTTTCGACTAGCGGGGGGCCATAGAGATACGCAGTATTTT.